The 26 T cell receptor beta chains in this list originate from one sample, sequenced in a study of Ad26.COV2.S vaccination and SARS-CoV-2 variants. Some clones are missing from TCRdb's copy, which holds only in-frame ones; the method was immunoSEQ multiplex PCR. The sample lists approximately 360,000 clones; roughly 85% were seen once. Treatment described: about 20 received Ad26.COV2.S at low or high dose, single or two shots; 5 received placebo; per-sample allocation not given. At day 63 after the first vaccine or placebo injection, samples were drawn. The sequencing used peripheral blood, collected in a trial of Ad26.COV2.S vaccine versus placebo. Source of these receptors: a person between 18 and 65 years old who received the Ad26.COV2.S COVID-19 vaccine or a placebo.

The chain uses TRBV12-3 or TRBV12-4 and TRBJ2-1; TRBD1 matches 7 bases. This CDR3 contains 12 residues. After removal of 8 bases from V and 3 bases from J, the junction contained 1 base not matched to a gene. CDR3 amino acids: CASGTDYNEQFF. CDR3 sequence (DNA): TGTGCCAGCGGGACAGACTACAATGAGCAGTTCTTC.

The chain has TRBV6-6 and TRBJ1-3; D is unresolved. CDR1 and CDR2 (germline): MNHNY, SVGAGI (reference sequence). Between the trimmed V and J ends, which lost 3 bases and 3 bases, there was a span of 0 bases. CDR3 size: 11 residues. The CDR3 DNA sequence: TGTGCCAGCAGTTATGGAAACACCATATATTTT. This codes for CASSYGNTIYF.

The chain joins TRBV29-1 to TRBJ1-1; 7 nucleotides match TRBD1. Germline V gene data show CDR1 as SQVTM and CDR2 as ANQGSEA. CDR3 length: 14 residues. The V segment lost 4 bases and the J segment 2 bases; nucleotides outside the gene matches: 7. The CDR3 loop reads CSVADRKINTEAFF. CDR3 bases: TGCAGCGTTGCGGACAGGAAAATTAACACTGAAGCTTTCTTT.

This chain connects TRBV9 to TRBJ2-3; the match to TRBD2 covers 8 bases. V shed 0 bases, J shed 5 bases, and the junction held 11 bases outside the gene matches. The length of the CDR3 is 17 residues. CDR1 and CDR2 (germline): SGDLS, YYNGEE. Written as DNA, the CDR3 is TGTGCCAGCAGCGTAGAGGGGATAGCGGGGTTCCGAGATACGCAGTATTTT. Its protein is CASSVEGIAGFRDTQYF.

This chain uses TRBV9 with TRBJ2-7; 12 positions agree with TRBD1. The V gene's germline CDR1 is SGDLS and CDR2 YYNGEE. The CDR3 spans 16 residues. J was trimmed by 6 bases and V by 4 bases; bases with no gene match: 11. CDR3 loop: CASSSGQGARTGEQYF. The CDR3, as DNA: TGTGCCAGCAGCTCGGGACAGGGGGCGCGCACCGGCGAGCAGTACTTC.

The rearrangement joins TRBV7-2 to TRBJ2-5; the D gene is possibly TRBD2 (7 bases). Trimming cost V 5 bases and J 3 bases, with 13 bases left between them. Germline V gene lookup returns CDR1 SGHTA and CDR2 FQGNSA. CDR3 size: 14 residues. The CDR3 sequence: CASSSGTLKETQYF. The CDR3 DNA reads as TGTGCCAGCAGCAGCGGGACACTCAAAGAGACCCAGTACTTC.

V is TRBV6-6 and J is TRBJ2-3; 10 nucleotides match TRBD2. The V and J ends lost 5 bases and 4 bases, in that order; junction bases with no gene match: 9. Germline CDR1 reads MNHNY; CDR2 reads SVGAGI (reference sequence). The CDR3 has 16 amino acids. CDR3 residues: CASSGLAAGGADTQYF. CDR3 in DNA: TGTGCCAGCAGTGGACTAGCGGCCGGGGGGGCAGATACGCAGTATTTT.

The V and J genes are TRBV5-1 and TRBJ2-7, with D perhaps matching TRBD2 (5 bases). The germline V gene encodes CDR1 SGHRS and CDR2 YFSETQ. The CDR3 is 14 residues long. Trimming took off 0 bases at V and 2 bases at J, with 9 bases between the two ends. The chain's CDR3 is CASSLDGRPYEQYF. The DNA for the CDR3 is TGCGCCAGCAGCTTGGATGGGAGACCCTACGAGCAGTACTTC.

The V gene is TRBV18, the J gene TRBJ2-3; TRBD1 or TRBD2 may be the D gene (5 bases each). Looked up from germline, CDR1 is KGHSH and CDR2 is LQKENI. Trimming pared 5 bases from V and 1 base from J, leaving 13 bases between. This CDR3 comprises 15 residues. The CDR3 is CASSSRGEGTDTQYF. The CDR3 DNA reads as TGTGCCAGCTCATCAAGGGGAGAGGGCACAGATACGCAGTATTTT.

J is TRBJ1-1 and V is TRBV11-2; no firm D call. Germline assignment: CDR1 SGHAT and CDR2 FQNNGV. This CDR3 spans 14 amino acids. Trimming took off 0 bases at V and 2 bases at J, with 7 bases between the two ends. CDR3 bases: TGTGCCAGCAGCTTAGAACCAGGAAACACTGAAGCTTTCTTT. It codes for CASSLEPGNTEAFF. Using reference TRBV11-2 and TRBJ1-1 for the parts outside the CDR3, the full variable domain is EAGVAQSPRYKIIEKRQSVAFWCNPISGHATLYWYQQILGQGPKLLIQFQNNGVVDDSQLPKDRFSAERLKGVDSTLKIQPAKLEDSAVYLCASSLEPGNTEAFFGQGTRLTVV.

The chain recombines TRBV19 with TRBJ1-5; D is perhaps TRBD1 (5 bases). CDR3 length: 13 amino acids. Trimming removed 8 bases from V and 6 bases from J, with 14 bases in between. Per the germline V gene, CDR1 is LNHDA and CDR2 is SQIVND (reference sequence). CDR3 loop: CASAWGIVQPQHF. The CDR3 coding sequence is TGTGCCAGTGCATGGGGGATCGTTCAGCCCCAGCATTTT.

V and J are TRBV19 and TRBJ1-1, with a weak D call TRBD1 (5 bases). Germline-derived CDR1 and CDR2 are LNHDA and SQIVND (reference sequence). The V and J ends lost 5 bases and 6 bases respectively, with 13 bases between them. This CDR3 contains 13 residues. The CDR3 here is CASSFGGIAEAFF. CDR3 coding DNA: TGTGCCAGTAGTTTTGGGGGAATCGCTGAAGCTTTCTTT. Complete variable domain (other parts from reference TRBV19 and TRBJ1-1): DGGITQSPKYLFRKEGQNVTLSCEQNLNHDAMYWYRQDPGQGLRLIYYSQIVNDFQKGDIAEGYSVSREKKESFPLTVTSAQKNPTAFYLCASSFGGIAEAFFGQGTRLTVV.

CDR3 DNA sequence: TGTGCCAGCACTCCCCTAAGGGGCTACGAGCAGTACTTC. It translates to CASTPLRGYEQYF. The genes are TRBV28 and TRBJ2-7; maybe TRBD1 (5 bases). Trimming removed 7 bases from V and 3 bases from J, with 13 bases in between. This CDR3 is 13 amino acids long. The germline gives CDR1 MDHEN, CDR2 SYDVKM. Together with reference TRBV28 and TRBJ2-7, the CDR3 gives the full variable domain: DVKVTQSSRYLVKRTGEKVFLECVQDMDHENMFWYRQDPGLGLRLIYFSYDVKMKEKGDIPEGYSVSREKKERFSLILESASTNQTSMYLCASTPLRGYEQYFGPGTRLTVT.

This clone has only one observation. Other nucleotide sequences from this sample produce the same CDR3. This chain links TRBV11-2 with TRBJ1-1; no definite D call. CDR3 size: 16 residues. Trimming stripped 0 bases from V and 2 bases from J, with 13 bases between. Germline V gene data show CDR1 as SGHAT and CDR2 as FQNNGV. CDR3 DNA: TGTGCCAGCAGCTTAGAGGGTAGTCCCTTTAACACTGAAGCTTTCTTT. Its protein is CASSLEGSPFNTEAFF. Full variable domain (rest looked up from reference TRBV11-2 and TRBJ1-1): EAGVAQSPRYKIIEKRQSVAFWCNPISGHATLYWYQQILGQGPKLLIQFQNNGVVDDSQLPKDRFSAERLKGVDSTLKIQPAKLEDSAVYLCASSLEGSPFNTEAFFGQGTRLTVV.

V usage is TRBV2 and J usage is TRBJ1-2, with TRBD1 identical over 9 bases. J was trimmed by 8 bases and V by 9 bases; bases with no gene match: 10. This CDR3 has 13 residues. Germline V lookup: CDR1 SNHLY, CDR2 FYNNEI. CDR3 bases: TGTGCCAGTTTACAGGGGGCCCTCGTGGGCTACACCTTC. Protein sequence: CASLQGALVGYTF.

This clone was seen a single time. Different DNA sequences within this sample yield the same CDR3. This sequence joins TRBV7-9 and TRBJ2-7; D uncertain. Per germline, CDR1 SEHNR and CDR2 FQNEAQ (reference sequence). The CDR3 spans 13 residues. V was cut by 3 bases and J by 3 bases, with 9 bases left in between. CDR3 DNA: TGTGCCAGCAGCTTGAACCGTGACTACGAGCAGTACTTC. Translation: CASSLNRDYEQYF.

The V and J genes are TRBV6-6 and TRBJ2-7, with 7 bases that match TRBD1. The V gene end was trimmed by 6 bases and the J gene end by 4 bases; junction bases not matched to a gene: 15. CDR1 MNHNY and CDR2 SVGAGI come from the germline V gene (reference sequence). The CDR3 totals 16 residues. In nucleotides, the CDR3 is TGTGCCAGCAGCTCCTACCCCCGGGACAGACCTTACGAGCAGTACTTC. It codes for CASSSYPRDRPYEQYF.

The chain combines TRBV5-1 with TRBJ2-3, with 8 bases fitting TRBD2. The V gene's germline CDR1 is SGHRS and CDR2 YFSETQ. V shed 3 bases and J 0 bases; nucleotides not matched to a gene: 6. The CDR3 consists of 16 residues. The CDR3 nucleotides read TGCGCCAGCAGCTCGAGAGCGGGAGATAGCACAGATACGCAGTATTTT. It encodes CASSSRAGDSTDTQYF.

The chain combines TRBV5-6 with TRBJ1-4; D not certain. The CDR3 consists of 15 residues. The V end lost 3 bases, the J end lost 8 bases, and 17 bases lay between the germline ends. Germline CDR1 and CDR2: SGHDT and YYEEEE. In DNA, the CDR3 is TGTGCCAGCAGCTCTTATGGGTCCATGAGGGAAAAACTGTTTTTT. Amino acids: CASSSYGSMREKLFF.

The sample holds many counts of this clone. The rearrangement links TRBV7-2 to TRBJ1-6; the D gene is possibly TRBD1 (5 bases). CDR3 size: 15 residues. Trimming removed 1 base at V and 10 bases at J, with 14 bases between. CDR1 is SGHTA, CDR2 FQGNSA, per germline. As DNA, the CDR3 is TGTGCCAGCAGCTTAGTTTGGGGGTGGGAATCACCCCTCCACTTT. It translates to CASSLVWGWESPLHF.

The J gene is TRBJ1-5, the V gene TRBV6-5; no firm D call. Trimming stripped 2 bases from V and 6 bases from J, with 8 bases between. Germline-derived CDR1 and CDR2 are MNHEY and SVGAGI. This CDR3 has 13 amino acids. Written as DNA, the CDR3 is TGTGCCAGCAGTTACGTTATTGGTCAGCCCCAGCATTTT. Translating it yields CASSYVIGQPQHF.

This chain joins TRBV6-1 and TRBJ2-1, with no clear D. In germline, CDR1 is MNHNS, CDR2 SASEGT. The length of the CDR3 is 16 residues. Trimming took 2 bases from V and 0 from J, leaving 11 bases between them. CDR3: CASSEYDNLSYNEQFF. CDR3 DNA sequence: TGTGCCAGCAGTGAATACGACAACCTCTCCTACAATGAGCAGTTCTTC.

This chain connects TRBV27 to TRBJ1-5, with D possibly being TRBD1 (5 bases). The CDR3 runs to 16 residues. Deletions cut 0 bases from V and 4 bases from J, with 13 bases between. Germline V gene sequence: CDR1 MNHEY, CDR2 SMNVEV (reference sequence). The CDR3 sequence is CASSLSGPRWNQPQHF. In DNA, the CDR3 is TGTGCCAGCAGTTTATCGGGGCCTAGGTGGAATCAGCCCCAGCATTTT.

The DNA for the CDR3 is TGTGCCAGTCGACAGGGCCACAATGAGCAGTTCTTC. This sequence encodes CASRQGHNEQFF. The rearrangement uses TRBV12-3 or TRBV12-4 and TRBJ2-1; 7 bases are shared with TRBD1. The ends lost 9 bases at V and 5 bases at J; junction bases unmatched: 4. The CDR3 loop spans 12 amino acids.

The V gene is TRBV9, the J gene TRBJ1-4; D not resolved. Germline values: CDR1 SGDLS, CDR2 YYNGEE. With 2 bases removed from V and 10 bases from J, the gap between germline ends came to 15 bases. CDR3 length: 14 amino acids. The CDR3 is CASSVEPTFGKLFF. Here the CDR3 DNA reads TGTGCCAGCAGCGTTGAACCCACATTCGGAAAACTGTTTTTT. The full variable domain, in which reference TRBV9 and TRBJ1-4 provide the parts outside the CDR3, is DSGVTQTPKHLITATGQRVTLRCSPRSGDLSVYWYQQSLDQGLQFLIQYYNGEERAKGNILERFSAQQFPDLHSELNLSSLELGDSALYFCASSVEPTFGKLFFGSGTQLSVL.

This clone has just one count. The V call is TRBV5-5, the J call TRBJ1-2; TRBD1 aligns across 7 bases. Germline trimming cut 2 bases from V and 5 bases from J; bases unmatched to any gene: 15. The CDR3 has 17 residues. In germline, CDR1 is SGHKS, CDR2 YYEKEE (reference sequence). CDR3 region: CASSLTFQGDSEYGYTF. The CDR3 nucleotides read TGTGCCAGCAGCTTAACGTTTCAGGGGGATTCGGAGTATGGCTACACCTTC.